These T cell receptor beta chains were read from a single sample in a study of quantifying T cell responses using KT2 cells. In TCRdb, the UMI-ligation and nested PCR reads were re-called with MiXCR into one record per CDR3 protein. The table records around 44,000 distinct CDR3 sequences, more than 15% of them present only once. The sample comprised PBMCs spiked with cells of the T cell clone KT2. These receptor sequences come from a human donor. CDR3s include the opening cysteine and the closing phenylalanine or tryptophan. The D gene is left open where the match is weak. Size values are once, few and many counts, or a class for expanded clones, and some rows have none.

d_call clone_size j_call v_call cdr3_nt cdr3_aa
NA NA TRBJ1-3 TRBV6-1 TGTGCCACCGCCAACCGCCTTGGCTCTGGAAACACCATATATTTT CATANRLGSGNTIYF
NA few TRBJ1-5 TRBV2 TGTGCCAGCAGTGCGGACGGATATAGCAATCAGCCCCAGCATTTT CASSADGYSNQPQHF
TRBD2 many TRBJ2-5 TRBV29-1 TGCAGCGTTGTGATTAGCGGGAAGGCGTGGCAAGAGACCCAGTACTTC CSVVISGKAWQETQYF
TRBD1 NA TRBJ2-5 TRBV11-2 TGTGCCAGCAGCTTAGCGACAGGGGGGGGGGAGACCCAGTACTTC CASSLATGGGETQYF
NA few TRBJ2-6 TRBV2 TGTGCCAGCACCTCCGCCCGGGGTGGGGCCAACGTCCTGACTTTC CASTSARGGANVLTF
NA NA TRBJ2-2 TRBV7-6 TGTGCCAGCAGCTTAGGCTCAAACACCGGGGAGCTGTTTTTT CASSLGSNTGELFF
TRBD2 NA TRBJ2-1 TRBV7-3 TGTGCCAGCAGCTTAACCCCAGTGGGAGGGCTGGACAATGAGCAGTTCTTC CASSLTPVGGLDNEQFF
TRBD1 few TRBJ1-1 TRBV6-5 TGTGCCAGCAGTTACCCTTCGACAGGGGGACGCACTGAAGCTTTCTTT CASSYPSTGGRTEAFF
NA many TRBJ1-1 TRBV4-1 TGCGCCAGCAGCCAAGGGGGGGGGAGAGACACTGAAGCTTTCTTT CASSQGGGRDTEAFF
NA few TRBJ2-6 TRBV7-3 TGTGCCAGCAGCTTATTAGCCTCTGGGGCCAACGTCCTGACTTTC CASSLLASGANVLTF
NA NA TRBJ1-6 TRBV4-1 TGCGCCAGCAGCCAAGATCTTACGGCCAATTCACCCCTCCACTTT CASSQDLTANSPLHF
NA few TRBJ1-2 TRBV5-1 TGCGCCAGCAGTGGACTGGTGGCTAACTATGGCTACACCTTC CASSGLVANYGYTF
NA few TRBJ1-1 TRBV5-1 TGCGCCAGCAGCTTAGGGGGGGCGAAGAACACTGAAGCTTTCTTT CASSLGGAKNTEAFF
NA few TRBJ2-5 TRBV4-2 TGTGCCAGCAGCCAAGAGCGCGCGCAAGAGACCCAGTACTTC CASSQERAQETQYF
NA NA TRBJ2-3 TRBV5-4 TGTGCCAGCAGCGTCGCCTTCACAGATACGCAGTATTTT CASSVAFTDTQYF
TRBD2 few TRBJ2-7 TRBV20-1 TGCAGTGCTAGGGGTACCGGGAGGGGGTACGAGCAGTACTTC CSARGTGRGYEQYF
TRBD2 few TRBJ2-6 TRBV4-3 TGCGCCAGCAGCCAACTAGCGGGAGGGACTGGGGCCAACGTCCTGACTTTC CASSQLAGGTGANVLTF
TRBD1 few TRBJ2-3 TRBV7-6 TGTGCCAGCAGCCCCGACAGGGTTAATTCAGATACGCAGTATTTT CASSPDRVNSDTQYF
TRBD1 NA TRBJ2-1 TRBV18 TGTGCCAGCTCACGACAGGGGAGTGAGCAGTTCTTC CASSRQGSEQFF
TRBD1 NA TRBJ1-5 TRBV20-1 TGCAGTGCTAGGCCCCCGACAGGGGTGAATCAGCCCCAGCATTTT CSARPPTGVNQPQHF
NA NA TRBJ2-5 TRBV12-3/TRBV12-4 TGTGCCAGCAGTTTCTTCCAGGGTCGCCAAGAGACCCAGTACTTC CASSFFQGRQETQYF
TRBD1 many TRBJ1-5 TRBV5-1 TGCGCCAGCAGCTTTTCTCCCCGGGACAGCTTCAATCAGCCCCAGCATTTT CASSFSPRDSFNQPQHF
TRBD2 many TRBJ2-1 TRBV20-1 TGCAGTGCCCAGGGAAGGACTAGCGTCGATGAGCAGTTCTTC CSAQGRTSVDEQFF
NA few TRBJ1-2 TRBV12-5 TGTGCTAGTGGTTTGGACGGGACAACAAATAACTATGGCTACACCTTC CASGLDGTTNNYGYTF
NA NA TRBJ2-3 TRBV12-3/TRBV12-4 TGTGCCAGCAGTCCCCTGAATACGCAGTATTTT CASSPLNTQYF
NA many TRBJ2-6 TRBV9 TGTGCCAGCAGCGTAGCCCCGGACAGCTCTGGGGCCAACGTCCTGACTTTC CASSVAPDSSGANVLTF
NA few TRBJ1-1 TRBV2 TGTGCCAGCAGTGATCCGAGAACCGCCAGCGATGCTTTCTTT CASSDPRTASDAFF
TRBD1 NA TRBJ1-2 TRBV2 TGTGCCAGCAGTACAACCATGACAGGGCGCTATGGCTACACCTTC CASSTTMTGRYGYTF
TRBD1 few TRBJ1-2 TRBV6-5 TGTGCCAGCAGCCGGGACAGGGATAACCTTTGGTATGGCTACACCTTC CASSRDRDNLWYGYTF
NA NA TRBJ2-3 TRBV6-1 TGTGCCAGCAGTGAAGCCCTACAGGGAACAGATACGCAGTATTTT CASSEALQGTDTQYF
NA few TRBJ1-5 TRBV20-1 TGCAGTGCTAGGGGGGGTTCCCAGCCCCAGCATTTT CSARGGSQPQHF
TRBD1 few TRBJ2-1 TRBV5-1 TGCGCCAGCAGCCCCGTCGCCGGGACAGGGTACAATGAGCAGTTCTTC CASSPVAGTGYNEQFF
TRBD1 NA TRBJ2-1 TRBV9 TGTGCCAGCAGCGTAGACGACAGGGCGGGTGAGCAGTTCTTC CASSVDDRAGEQFF
TRBD2 few TRBJ2-1 TRBV11-2 TGTGCCAGCAGCTTAGTGGGAGGGCGAAATGAGCAGTTCTTC CASSLVGGRNEQFF